This T cell receptor beta chain was sequenced during a study of beta chain features in type 1 diabetes. Findings and caveats of the study: Individuals with type 1 diabetes displayed fewer insertions and more deletions at VDJ junctions. Across patients, naive, central memory and Treg TCRB repertoires exhibited apparently greater similarity than was observed across healthy donors.

The entirety of the isolated RNA underwent reverse transcription, so expressed TCRB transcripts were sequenced. The data were produced by immunoSEQ multiplex PCR, yet TCRdb's version contains in-frame clones alone and is incomplete. The table has a few hundred thousand clones, about 15% seen once. Sorting that relied on CD45RO/CCR7/CD25/CD127/CD95/CD27 yielded CD4+ naive, central memory, regulatory and stem cell-like memory cells. For this clone: What it binds is not known.

CDR3 length: 12 residues. V shed 3 bases, J shed 3 bases, and the junction held 2 bases outside the gene matches. Germline V lookup: CDR1 GTSNPN, CDR2 SVGIG (reference sequence). This TCR came from a woman aged 18 to 35 in good health. Material for sequencing was naive CD4+ T cells from blood. The genes are TRBV30 and TRBJ2-7; 7 nucleotides match TRBD2. The CDR3 DNA sequence: TGTGCCTGGAGCGGGACTATCTACGAGCAGTACTTC. It is translated as CAWSGTIYEQYF.